This T cell receptor (beta chain) was recorded in a study of T cell repertoires in aging, cancer and after chemotherapy. Across the whole study: Glioblastoma patients receiving temozolomide-based therapy gave paired samples before and after chemotherapy.

Study results and limitations: Immunological memory after chemotherapy cannot be judged from the repertoire data.

Germline CDR1 and CDR2: SGHTA and FQGNSA. The V and J ends lost 5 bases and 0 bases respectively, with 19 bases between them. The CDR3 is 17 residues long. Rearranged V-D-J TRB sequences were amplified with a mixed TRB-A/B primer pool. MiXCR was run by TCRdb on the multiplex PCR reads, yielding one entry per CDR3 protein. The sample carries roughly 8,500 distinct CDR3 sequences, approximately 50% recorded once. To note about this clonotype: The antigen remains undetermined.

Amplification of TCR beta used genomic DNA extracted from peripheral blood. Sequences were obtained from blood. This chain joins TRBV7-2 and TRBJ1-2; D not resolved. This TCR was recovered from a human donor with a solid tumor. The CDR3 region has the DNA TGTGCCAGCAGCCCGCAACCGGGAGGGCACCCTAACTATGGCTACACCTTC. It specifies CASSPQPGGHPNYGYTF.